These T cell receptor beta chains were read from a single sample in a study of cytomegalovirus exposure and HLA in healthy donors. This table comes from immunoSEQ multiplex PCR, and its TCRdb copy is limited to in-frame clones, with some not included. The profile covers 150,000 or so clones, with 60% to 80% appearing a single time and around 11% taken by the ten largest. Sequencing was performed on PBMCs. These receptors were collected from a man in his late teens or twenties in good health and CMV-seropositive. CDR3s include the opening cysteine and the closing phenylalanine or tryptophan. Fields, in order: D gene, clone size, V gene, J gene, CDR3 protein, CDR3 DNA. D genes are given only for firm matches. Clone size appears in some rows only: once, few, many, or a class for an expanded clone.

d_gene: -
abundance: -
v_gene: TRBV29-1
j_gene: TRBJ1-1
CDR3aa: CSVSGFNTEAFF
CDR3nt: TGCAGCGTTTCCGGTTTTAACACTGAAGCTTTCTTT

d_gene: TRBD2
abundance: -
v_gene: TRBV28
j_gene: TRBJ2-7
CDR3aa: CASRRPLAGSTSEQYF
CDR3nt: TGTGCCAGCAGGAGGCCCCTAGCGGGAAGTACGAGCGAGCAGTACTTC

d_gene: TRBD1
abundance: -
v_gene: TRBV27
j_gene: TRBJ2-2
CDR3aa: CASSITGGNTGELFF
CDR3nt: TGTGCCAGCAGTATAACAGGGGGGAACACCGGGGAGCTGTTTTTT

d_gene: -
abundance: -
v_gene: TRBV28
j_gene: TRBJ1-5
CDR3aa: CASSFSVQGNQPQHF
CDR3nt: TGTGCCAGCAGTTTTTCGGTGCAGGGCAATCAGCCCCAGCATTTT

d_gene: -
abundance: -
v_gene: TRBV10-1
j_gene: TRBJ1-1
CDR3aa: CASSENRVGREAFF
CDR3nt: TGCGCCAGCAGTGAGAACCGGGTGGGTCGCGAAGCTTTCTTT

d_gene: TRBD1
abundance: few
v_gene: TRBV2
j_gene: TRBJ1-4
CDR3aa: CASSEDRGRGEKLFF
CDR3nt: TGTGCCAGCAGCGAGGACAGGGGGCGAGGTGAAAAACTGTTTTTT

d_gene: -
abundance: -
v_gene: TRBV4-1
j_gene: TRBJ2-1
CDR3aa: CASSQPSFNEQFF
CDR3nt: TGCGCCAGCAGCCAACCTAGCTTCAATGAGCAGTTCTTC

d_gene: -
abundance: -
v_gene: TRBV25-1
j_gene: TRBJ1-2
CDR3aa: CASIRTGGNYGYPF
CDR3nt: TGTGCCAGCATTAGGACCGGGGGGAACTATGGCTACCCCTTC

d_gene: TRBD2
abundance: -
v_gene: TRBV19
j_gene: TRBJ2-5
CDR3aa: CASRRLAGHQETQYF
CDR3nt: TGTGCCAGTAGAAGACTAGCGGGACATCAAGAGACCCAGTACTTC

d_gene: TRBD1
abundance: -
v_gene: TRBV27
j_gene: TRBJ2-7
CDR3aa: CAIGDRVTYEQYF
CDR3nt: TGTGCCATCGGAGACAGGGTGACGTACGAGCAGTACTTC

d_gene: -
abundance: -
v_gene: TRBV19
j_gene: TRBJ2-1
CDR3aa: CASLSPGRGQFF
CDR3nt: TGTGCCAGTCTCTCCCCGGGTCGTGGGCAGTTCTTC

d_gene: -
abundance: -
v_gene: TRBV28
j_gene: TRBJ2-7
CDR3aa: CASSLKAVEQYF
CDR3nt: TGTGCCAGCAGTTTGAAAGCGGTCGAGCAGTACTTC

d_gene: TRBD1
abundance: few
v_gene: TRBV5-1
j_gene: TRBJ2-5
CDR3aa: CASSFDRGRETQYF
CDR3nt: TGCGCCAGCAGCTTCGACAGGGGGCGTGAGACCCAGTACTTC

d_gene: TRBD2
abundance: -
v_gene: TRBV10-3
j_gene: TRBJ2-1
CDR3aa: CATRLGLADYNEQFF
CDR3nt: TGTGCCACGCGGCTGGGACTAGCGGATTACAATGAGCAGTTCTTC

d_gene: -
abundance: -
v_gene: TRBV5-1
j_gene: TRBJ2-5
CDR3aa: CASSLVGLQETQYF
CDR3nt: TGCGCCAGCAGCTTGGTGGGCCTTCAAGAGACCCAGTACTTC

d_gene: TRBD1
abundance: few
v_gene: TRBV9
j_gene: TRBJ2-3
CDR3aa: CASSPRTPGQPGTDTQYF
CDR3nt: TGTGCCAGCAGCCCAAGAACTCCGGGACAGCCGGGCACAGATACGCAGTATTTT

d_gene: -
abundance: -
v_gene: TRBV11-2
j_gene: TRBJ1-2
CDR3aa: CASSSALGSYGYTF
CDR3nt: TGTGCCAGCAGCTCGGCGTTGGGGAGTTATGGCTACACCTTC

d_gene: TRBD1
abundance: -
v_gene: TRBV5-4
j_gene: TRBJ2-2
CDR3aa: CASSLGDRGYTGELFF
CDR3nt: TGTGCCAGCAGCTTGGGAGACAGGGGATATACCGGGGAGCTGTTTTTT

d_gene: -
abundance: -
v_gene: TRBV27
j_gene: TRBJ2-7
CDR3aa: CASSRRDSTYEQYF
CDR3nt: TGTGCCAGCAGTCGTCGGGACTCTACCTACGAGCAGTACTTC

d_gene: TRBD2
abundance: many
v_gene: TRBV27
j_gene: TRBJ2-1
CDR3aa: CASQTSGANNEQFF
CDR3nt: TGTGCCAGCCAGACTAGCGGGGCCAACAATGAGCAGTTCTTC

d_gene: -
abundance: -
v_gene: TRBV9
j_gene: TRBJ1-1
CDR3aa: CASSVATELEAFF
CDR3nt: TGTGCCAGCAGCGTAGCTACGGAGTTGGAAGCTTTCTTT

d_gene: TRBD2
abundance: -
v_gene: TRBV9
j_gene: TRBJ2-5
CDR3aa: CASSASRGGDYQETQYF
CDR3nt: TGTGCCAGCAGCGCATCCCGGGGGGGGGACTACCAAGAGACCCAGTACTTC

d_gene: -
abundance: -
v_gene: TRBV28
j_gene: TRBJ2-3
CDR3aa: CATEFQGSYTDTQYF
CDR3nt: TGTGCCACCGAGTTTCAGGGGAGTTACACAGATACGCAGTATTTT

d_gene: -
abundance: -
v_gene: TRBV7-9
j_gene: TRBJ2-5
CDR3aa: CASREKGGETQYF
CDR3nt: TGTGCCAGCAGAGAAAAGGGGGGGGAGACCCAGTACTTC

d_gene: TRBD1
abundance: -
v_gene: TRBV28
j_gene: TRBJ2-7
CDR3aa: CASSLRGPPYEQYF
CDR3nt: TGTGCCAGCAGTTTAAGGGGGCCCCCTTACGAGCAGTACTTC

d_gene: TRBD2
abundance: -
v_gene: TRBV4-2
j_gene: TRBJ2-2
CDR3aa: CASSQPPGLAGEGDTGELFF
CDR3nt: TGTGCCAGCAGCCAACCCCCCGGACTAGCGGGAGAGGGGGACACCGGGGAGCTGTTTTTT

d_gene: TRBD2
abundance: -
v_gene: TRBV18
j_gene: TRBJ2-3
CDR3aa: CASSPPGLAATLDTQYF
CDR3nt: TGTGCCAGCTCACCACCCGGACTAGCGGCGACCTTGGATACGCAGTATTTT

d_gene: TRBD1
abundance: -
v_gene: TRBV6-1
j_gene: TRBJ1-6
CDR3aa: CASSDQSQGAGSPLHF
CDR3nt: TGTGCCAGCAGTGACCAGAGCCAGGGGGCAGGGTCACCCCTCCACTTT

d_gene: TRBD2
abundance: -
v_gene: TRBV5-1
j_gene: TRBJ2-5
CDR3aa: CASSLRSGMTLGVVSRPPGTQYF
CDR3nt: TGCGCCAGCAGCCTCCGTAGCGGGATGACTCTCGGGGTTGTTTCCAGACCCCCGGGCACCCAGTACTTC

d_gene: -
abundance: -
v_gene: TRBV10-2
j_gene: TRBJ2-5
CDR3aa: CASGPFAGYGETQYF
CDR3nt: TGCGCCAGCGGACCCTTTGCGGGATATGGGGAGACCCAGTACTTC

d_gene: -
abundance: -
v_gene: TRBV30
j_gene: TRBJ1-1
CDR3aa: CAWSIQVNTEAFF
CDR3nt: TGTGCCTGGAGTATTCAGGTCAACACCGAAGCTTTCTTT

d_gene: -
abundance: -
v_gene: TRBV2
j_gene: TRBJ2-1
CDR3aa: CASSGEGEQFF
CDR3nt: TGTGCCAGCAGTGGCGAGGGTGAGCAGTTCTTC

d_gene: -
abundance: few
v_gene: TRBV30
j_gene: TRBJ1-2
CDR3aa: CAWSLQLGGYGYTF
CDR3nt: TGTGCCTGGAGTCTCCAACTGGGGGGCTATGGCTACACCTTC

d_gene: TRBD2
abundance: -
v_gene: TRBV7-9
j_gene: TRBJ2-2
CDR3aa: CASSLTSGWNTGELFF
CDR3nt: TGTGCCAGCAGCTTAACTAGCGGGTGGAACACCGGGGAGCTGTTTTTT

d_gene: TRBD2
abundance: few
v_gene: TRBV4-1
j_gene: TRBJ2-7
CDR3aa: CASSQGSGLAVEQYF
CDR3nt: TGCGCCAGCAGCCAAGGATCGGGACTAGCAGTCGAGCAGTACTTC

d_gene: -
abundance: -
v_gene: TRBV30
j_gene: TRBJ1-5
CDR3aa: CAWSGGLVSNQPQHF
CDR3nt: TGTGCCTGGAGTGGGGGCCTTGTGAGCAATCAGCCCCAGCATTTT